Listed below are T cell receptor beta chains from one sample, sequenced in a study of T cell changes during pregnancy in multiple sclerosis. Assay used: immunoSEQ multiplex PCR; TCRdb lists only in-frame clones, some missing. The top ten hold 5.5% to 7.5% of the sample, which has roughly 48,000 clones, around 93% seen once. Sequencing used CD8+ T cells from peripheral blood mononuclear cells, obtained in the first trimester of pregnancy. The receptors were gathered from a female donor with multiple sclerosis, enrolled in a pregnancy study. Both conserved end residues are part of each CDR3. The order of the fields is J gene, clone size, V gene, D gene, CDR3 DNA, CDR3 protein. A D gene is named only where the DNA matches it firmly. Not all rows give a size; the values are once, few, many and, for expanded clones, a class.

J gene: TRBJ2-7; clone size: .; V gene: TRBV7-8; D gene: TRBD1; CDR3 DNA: TGTGCCAGCAGCTTACTGACAGGGGGCCACGCTGGCTACGAGCAGTACTTC; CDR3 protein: CASSLLTGGHAGYEQYF
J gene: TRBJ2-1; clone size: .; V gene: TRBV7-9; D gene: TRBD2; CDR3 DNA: TGTGCCAGCAGCTTAGTGGGACTAGCGGGAGAAGGTGAGCAGTTCTTC; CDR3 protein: CASSLVGLAGEGEQFF
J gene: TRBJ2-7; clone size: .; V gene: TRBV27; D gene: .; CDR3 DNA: TGTGCCAGCAGTTTATTGGGGGCGCAGGGCGAGCAGTACTTC; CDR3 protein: CASSLLGAQGEQYF
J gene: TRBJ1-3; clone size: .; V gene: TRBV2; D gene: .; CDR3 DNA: TGTGCCAGCAGTGTACAGGAACCTGGAACCCTCTCTGGAAACACCATATATTTT; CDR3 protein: CASSVQEPGTLSGNTIYF
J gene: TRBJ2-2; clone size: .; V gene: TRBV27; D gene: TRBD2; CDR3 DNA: TGTGCCAGCAGTTTGCGCGGGAGGGCGGCCGGGGAGCTGTTTTTT; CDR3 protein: CASSLRGRAAGELFF
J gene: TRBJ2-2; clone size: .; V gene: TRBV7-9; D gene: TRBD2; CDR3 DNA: TGTGCCAGCAGCCCGTCTAGCGGGTATAACACCGGGGAGCTGTTTTTT; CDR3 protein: CASSPSSGYNTGELFF
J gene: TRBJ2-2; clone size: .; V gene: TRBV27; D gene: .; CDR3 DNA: TGTGCCAGCAGTTCCGTTTGGGCACAGAACACCGGGGAGCTGTTTTTT; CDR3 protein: CASSSVWAQNTGELFF
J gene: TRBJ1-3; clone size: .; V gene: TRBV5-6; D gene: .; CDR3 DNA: TGTGCCAGCAGCTGGGAGGGATGGGGAAACACCATATATTTT; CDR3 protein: CASSWEGWGNTIYF
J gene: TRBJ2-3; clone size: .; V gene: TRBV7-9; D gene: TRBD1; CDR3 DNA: TGTGCCAGCAGCTTAGAGGGGGCAGGCAATACGCAGTATTTT; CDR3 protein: CASSLEGAGNTQYF
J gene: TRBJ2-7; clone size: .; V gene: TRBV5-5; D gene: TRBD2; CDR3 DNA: TGTGCCAGCAGTCTTGGGGTAGCGGGAGGCTACGAGCAGTACTTC; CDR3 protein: CASSLGVAGGYEQYF
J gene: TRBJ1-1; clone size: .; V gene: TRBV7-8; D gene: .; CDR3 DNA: TGTGCCAGCAGCTACTTAGACGGGGGGACTGAAGCTTTCTTT; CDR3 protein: CASSYLDGGTEAFF
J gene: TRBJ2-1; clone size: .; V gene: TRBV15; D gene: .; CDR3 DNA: TGTGCCACCAGCAGAGATCGAGGAGGGTCCAATGAGCAGTTCTTC; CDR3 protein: CATSRDRGGSNEQFF
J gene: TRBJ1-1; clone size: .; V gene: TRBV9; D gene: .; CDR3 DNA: TGTGCCAGCAGCCTGGACTTGGACACTGAAGCTTTCTTT; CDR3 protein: CASSLDLDTEAFF
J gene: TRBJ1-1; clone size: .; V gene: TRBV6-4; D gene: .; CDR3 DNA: TGTGCCAGCAGCGCAATTCCCTCCGGAGGTGCTGAAGCTTTCTTT; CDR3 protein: CASSAIPSGGAEAFF
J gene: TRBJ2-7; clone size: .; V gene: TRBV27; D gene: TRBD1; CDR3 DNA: TGTGCCAGCAGTCCGTGGACAGGAGCCTACGAGCAGTACTTC; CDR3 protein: CASSPWTGAYEQYF
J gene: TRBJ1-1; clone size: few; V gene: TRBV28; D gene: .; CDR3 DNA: TGTGCCAGCAGTTCCGTCGCCCTACAGTCTGGAGGCACTGAAGCTTTCTTT; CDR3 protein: CASSSVALQSGGTEAFF
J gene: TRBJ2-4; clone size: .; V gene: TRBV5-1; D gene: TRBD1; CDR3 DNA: TGCGCCAGCAGCTGGGACAGTGAAAACATTCAGTACTTC; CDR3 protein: CASSWDSENIQYF
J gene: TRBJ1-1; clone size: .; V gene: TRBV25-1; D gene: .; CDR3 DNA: TGTGCCAGCAGTCGGACAGACCGGAACACTGAAGCTTTCTTT; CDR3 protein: CASSRTDRNTEAFF
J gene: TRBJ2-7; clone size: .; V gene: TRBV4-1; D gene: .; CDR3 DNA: TGCGCCAGCAGCCAAGCCGAACAGGGCTGGGAGCAGTACTTC; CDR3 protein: CASSQAEQGWEQYF
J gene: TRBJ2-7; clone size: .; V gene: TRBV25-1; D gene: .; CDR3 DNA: TGTGCCAGCAGTGGAGTGAATTCCTACGAGCAGTACTTC; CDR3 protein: CASSGVNSYEQYF
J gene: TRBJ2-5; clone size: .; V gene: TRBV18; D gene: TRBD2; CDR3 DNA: TGTGCCAGCTCACCGGGGACTAGCGGGAGTTACCAAGAGACCCAGTACTTC; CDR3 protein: CASSPGTSGSYQETQYF
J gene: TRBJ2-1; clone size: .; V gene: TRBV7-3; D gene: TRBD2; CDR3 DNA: TGTGCCAGCAGCCTGAGCGGGAGGGCCGTTGATGAGCAGTTCTTC; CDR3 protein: CASSLSGRAVDEQFF
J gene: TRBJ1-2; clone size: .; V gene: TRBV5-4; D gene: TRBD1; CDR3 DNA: TGTGCCAGCGGATCGACAGGGGAAATTAACTATGGCTACACCTTC; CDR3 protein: CASGSTGEINYGYTF
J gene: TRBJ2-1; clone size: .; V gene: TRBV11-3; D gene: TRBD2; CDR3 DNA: TGTGCCAGCAGCTTAGCGGGAGGCCCTTACAATGAGCAGTTCTTC; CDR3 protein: CASSLAGGPYNEQFF
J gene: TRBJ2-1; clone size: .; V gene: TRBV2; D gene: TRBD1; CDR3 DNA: TGTGCCAGCAGGAACCGGGACAGGGAGGGTGAGCAGTTCTTC; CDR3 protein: CASRNRDREGEQFF
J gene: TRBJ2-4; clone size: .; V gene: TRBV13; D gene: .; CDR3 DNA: TGTGCCAGCAGCGCAGGGAGGGCCAAAAACATTCAGTACTTC; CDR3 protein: CASSAGRAKNIQYF
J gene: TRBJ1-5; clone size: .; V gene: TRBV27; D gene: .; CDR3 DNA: TGTGCCAGCAGTAGGAGGGGAGGCAATCAGCCCCAGCATTTT; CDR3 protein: CASSRRGGNQPQHF
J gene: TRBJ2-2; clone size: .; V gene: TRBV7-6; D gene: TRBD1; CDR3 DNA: TGTGCCAGCAGCTTCGGACAGGGGAACACCGGGGAGCTGTTTTTT; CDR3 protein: CASSFGQGNTGELFF
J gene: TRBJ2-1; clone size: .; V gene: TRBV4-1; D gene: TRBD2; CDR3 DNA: TGCGCCAGCAGCCAAGATCGCGCGGGACTAGCGGGAGTGAGTGAGCAGTTCTTC; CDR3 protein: CASSQDRAGLAGVSEQFF
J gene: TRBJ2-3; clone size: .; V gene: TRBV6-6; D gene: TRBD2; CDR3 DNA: TGTGCCAGCAGTTCCGGACTAGCGGGAGGAGATACGCAGTATTTT; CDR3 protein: CASSSGLAGGDTQYF
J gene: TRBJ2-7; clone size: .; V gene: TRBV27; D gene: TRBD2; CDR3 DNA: TGTGCCAGCAGTTTAGGTAGCGGGGTATTTTACGAGCAGTACTTC; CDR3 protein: CASSLGSGVFYEQYF
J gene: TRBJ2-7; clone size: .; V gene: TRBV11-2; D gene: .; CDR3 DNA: TGTGCCAGCAGCTTATATCACGGATTGGGGGGGGGCTTCTCCTACGAGCAGTACTTC; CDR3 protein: CASSLYHGLGGGFSYEQYF
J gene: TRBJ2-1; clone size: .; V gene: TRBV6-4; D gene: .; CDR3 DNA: TGTGCCAGCAGCCCAGGGGGGAACTACAATGAGCAGTTCTTC; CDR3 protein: CASSPGGNYNEQFF
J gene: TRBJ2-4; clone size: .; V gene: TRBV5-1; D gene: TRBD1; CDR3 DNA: TGCGCCAGCAGCTTGGACAGGGGATATTCAGGCAAAAACATTCAGTACTTC; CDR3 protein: CASSLDRGYSGKNIQYF
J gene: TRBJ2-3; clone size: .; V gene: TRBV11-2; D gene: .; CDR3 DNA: TGTGCCAGCAGCTTAGTCCCAGCAGATACGCAGTATTTT; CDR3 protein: CASSLVPADTQYF
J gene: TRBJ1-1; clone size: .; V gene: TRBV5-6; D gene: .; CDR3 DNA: TGTGCCAGCAGCAGTTCCGGTGAAGCTTTCTTT; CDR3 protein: CASSSSGEAFF
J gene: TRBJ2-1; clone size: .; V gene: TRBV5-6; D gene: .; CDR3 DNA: TGTGCCAGCTACAGCTTAGGAGCGGCTGAGCAGTTCTTC; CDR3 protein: CASYSLGAAEQFF
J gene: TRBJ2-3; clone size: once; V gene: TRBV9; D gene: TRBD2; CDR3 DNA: TGTGCCAGCAGCGTAGCTCTAGCGGGAGTCACAGATACGCAGTATTTT; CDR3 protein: CASSVALAGVTDTQYF
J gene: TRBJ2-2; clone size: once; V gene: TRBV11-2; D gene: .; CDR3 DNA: TGTGCCAGCAGATACCCCGGGGCCGGGGAGCTGTTTTTT; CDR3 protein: CASRYPGAGELFF
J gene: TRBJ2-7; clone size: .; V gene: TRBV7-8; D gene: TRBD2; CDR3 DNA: TGTGCCGGGGGGACTAGCGGGAAGGGGGAGCAGTACTTC; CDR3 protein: CAGGTSGKGEQYF
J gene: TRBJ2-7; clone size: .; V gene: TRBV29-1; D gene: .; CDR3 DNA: TGCAGCGCCGAGGGGGGGACGCTTAGAGAGCAGTACTTC; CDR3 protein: CSAEGGTLREQYF
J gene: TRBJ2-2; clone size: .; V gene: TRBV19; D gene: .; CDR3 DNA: TGTGCCAGTAGAGAGGCCAAGCTGCTTAACACCGGGGAGCTGTTTTTT; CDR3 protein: CASREAKLLNTGELFF
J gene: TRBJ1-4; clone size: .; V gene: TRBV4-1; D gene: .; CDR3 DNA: TGCGCCAGCAGCCCAACAGGGTTAGATGAAAAACTGTTTTTT; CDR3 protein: CASSPTGLDEKLFF
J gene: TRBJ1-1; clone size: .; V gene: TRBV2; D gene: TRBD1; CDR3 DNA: TGTGCCAGCAGCGTAATCGGACAGGTTGAAGCTTTCTTT; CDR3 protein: CASSVIGQVEAFF
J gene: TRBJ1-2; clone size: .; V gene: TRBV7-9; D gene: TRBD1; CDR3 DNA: TGTGCCAGCAGCCTTAGTCTTAGACAGGGGCATGGCTACACCTTC; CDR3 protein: CASSLSLRQGHGYTF
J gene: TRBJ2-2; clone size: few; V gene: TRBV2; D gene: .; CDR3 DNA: TGTGCCAGCAGTGCGGGTCCCGGGGAGCTGTTTTTT; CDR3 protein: CASSAGPGELFF
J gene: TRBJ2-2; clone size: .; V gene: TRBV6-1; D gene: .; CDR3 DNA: TGTGCCAGCATACTACTCGGGACTCTAACCGGGGAGCTGTTTTTT; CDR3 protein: CASILLGTLTGELFF
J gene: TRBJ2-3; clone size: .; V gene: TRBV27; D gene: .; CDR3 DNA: TGTGCCAGCAGTCTCGGTTCGGGGGTAGATACGCAGTATTTT; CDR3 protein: CASSLGSGVDTQYF
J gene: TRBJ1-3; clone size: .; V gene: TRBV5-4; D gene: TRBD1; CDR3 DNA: TGTGCCAGCAGTAGCTTAGACCGGGACAGAGACACCATATATTTT; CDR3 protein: CASSSLDRDRDTIYF